The subject of this entry is one T cell receptor beta chain. Antigen: not known. The CDR3 extends over 12 amino acids. From germline, CDR1 is GTSNPN and CDR2 SVGIG (reference sequence). Trimming shortened V by 0 bases and J by 9 bases, and 9 bases separated the two germline ends. Only Caucasian adults living in Nashville, Tennessee served as donors. Per the study methods: Junction-only sequences produced by ImmunoSEQ had no quality scores, so filtering differed. The data were produced by immunoSEQ multiplex PCR, yet TCRdb's version contains in-frame clones alone and is incomplete. Clone size and the V and J calls come from that table; the DNA yielded D and trimming. The sample holds approximately 470,000 clones, approximately 78% seen once. This sample stems from a study of shared clonotypes between healthy human individuals. The study, taken as a whole, reports: The represented genetic and exposure-history diversity was limited by the small number of donors.

The J gene is TRBJ2-1, the V gene TRBV30; D gene uncertain. The sequenced sample was PBMCs. The sequence was obtained from a middle-aged woman in good health. Some clones in this sample may be carry-over from other donors' samples. CDR3 residues: CAWSVETLEQFF. The DNA for the CDR3 is TGTGCCTGGAGTGTAGAGACCCTTGAGCAGTTCTTC. Filled out from reference TRBV30 and TRBJ2-1, the complete variable domain reads SQTIHQWPATLVQPVGSPLSLECTVEGTSNPNLYWYRQAAGRGLQLLFYSVGIGQISSEVPQNLSASRPQDRQFILSSKKLLLSDSGFYLCAWSVETLEQFFGPGTRLTVL.